Detailed here is one T cell receptor (beta chain). The data were taken from a study of blood T cell repertoires in COVID-19. There are 13 residues in the CDR3. V was trimmed by 6 bases and J by 4 bases, leaving 9 bases between them. In germline, CDR1 is MNHEY, CDR2 SVGAGI. Here immunoSEQ multiplex PCR was the method, and the copy in TCRdb shows in-frame clones only, minus some. Of 250,000 to 300,000 clones listed, approximately 82% were seen once; the top ten hold about 4.5%. Sequencing used peripheral blood. This chain connects TRBV6-5 to TRBJ2-2; D unclear. This TCR derives from a man in his sixties who had recovered from COVID-19. The CDR3 spells CASSRQGTGELFF. The CDR3 nucleotides are TGTGCCAGCAGCCGACAAGGCACCGGGGAGCTGTTTTTT.